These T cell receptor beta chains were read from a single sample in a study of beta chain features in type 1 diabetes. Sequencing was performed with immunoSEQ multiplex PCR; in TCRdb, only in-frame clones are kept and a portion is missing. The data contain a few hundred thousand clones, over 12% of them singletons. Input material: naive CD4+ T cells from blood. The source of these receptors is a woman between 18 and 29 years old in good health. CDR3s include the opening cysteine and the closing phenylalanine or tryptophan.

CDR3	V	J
CASSPFGQNYGYTF	TRBV7-9	TRBJ1-2
CASSPSPGQGEYGYTF	TRBV4-2	TRBJ1-2
CAWSSGAYEQYF	TRBV30	TRBJ2-7
CASSIRQETQYF	TRBV2	TRBJ2-5
CATKGVRTTTDTQYF	TRBV15	TRBJ2-3
CASSLFGQGDYEQYF	TRBV5-1	TRBJ2-7
CASSGGDGANVLTF	TRBV9	TRBJ2-6
CASSTRIQETQYF	TRBV6-7	TRBJ2-5
CSVGLAQRSTDTQYF	TRBV29-1	TRBJ2-3
CASSKKGLGLAGAGELFF	TRBV21-1	TRBJ2-2
CAISGTAGASEQYF	TRBV10-3	TRBJ2-7
CASSLVGRQFF	TRBV5-1	TRBJ2-1
CSVSDRGKISGNTIYF	TRBV29-1	TRBJ1-3
CAISTGTGLLQYF	TRBV10-3	TRBJ2-7
CASSRGQEQYF	TRBV5-1	TRBJ2-7
CATSRDSKRVKRKTQYF	TRBV15	TRBJ2-5
CASSSAGTGGRTEAFF	TRBV7-9	TRBJ1-1
CASSIGAYGYTF	TRBV5-4	TRBJ1-2
CSVGAGNQPQHF	TRBV29-1	TRBJ1-5
CASSYKGGTYEQYF	TRBV6-5	TRBJ2-7
CASSSIGRGNTEAFF	TRBV5-1	TRBJ1-1
CAWDIAGGGYEQYF	TRBV30	TRBJ2-7
CASSSGLAGTGNEQFF	TRBV5-1	TRBJ2-1
CASSLKLSAYNEQFF	TRBV5-4	TRBJ2-1
CASSAPGLAGAVYEQFF	TRBV6-1	TRBJ2-1
CASSPGAGAYEQYF	TRBV18	TRBJ2-7
CASSRERTTYNEQFF	TRBV5-1	TRBJ2-1
CASSLTSGSQETQYF	TRBV25-1	TRBJ2-5
CASSPRMPEGQGAEQFF	TRBV18	TRBJ2-1
CAWSGGGNTEAFF	TRBV30	TRBJ1-1
CAWSVPDRVNQPQHF	TRBV30	TRBJ1-5
CASSEAGRNEQFF	TRBV6-1	TRBJ2-1
CASSYSKERLSYEQYF	TRBV6-6	TRBJ2-7
CASSYGTGGYGYTF	TRBV6-5	TRBJ1-2
CASSPLDRGRGNQPQHF	TRBV18	TRBJ1-5
CASSPSAGERETQYF	TRBV7-3	TRBJ2-5
CASGSASGRGTDTQYF	TRBV12-5	TRBJ2-3
CSVVVQEITDTQYF	TRBV29-1	TRBJ2-3
CSVGILAGVGNEQFF	TRBV29-1	TRBJ2-1
CASSRGTSGKSYQETQYF	TRBV5-1	TRBJ2-5
CASSLLGDSHNEQFF	TRBV7-9	TRBJ2-1
CSAGQGSTEAFF	TRBV29-1	TRBJ1-1
CASSQVDRGSSCEQYF	TRBV7-9	TRBJ2-7
CATSRDRTYEQYF	TRBV15	NA
CASIPEDRFF	TRBV19	TRBJ1-2